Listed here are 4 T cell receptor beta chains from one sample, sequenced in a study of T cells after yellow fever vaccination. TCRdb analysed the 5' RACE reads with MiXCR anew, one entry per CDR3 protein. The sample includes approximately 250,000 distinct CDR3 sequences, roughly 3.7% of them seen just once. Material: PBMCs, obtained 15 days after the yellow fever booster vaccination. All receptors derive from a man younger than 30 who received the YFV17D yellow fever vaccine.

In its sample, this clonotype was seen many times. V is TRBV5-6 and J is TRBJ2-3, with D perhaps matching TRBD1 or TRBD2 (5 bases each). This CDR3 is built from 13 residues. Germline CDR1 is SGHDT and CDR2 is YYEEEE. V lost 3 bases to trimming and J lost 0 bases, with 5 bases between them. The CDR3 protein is CASSWGSTDTQYF. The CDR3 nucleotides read TGTGCCAGCAGCTGGGGGAGCACAGATACGCAGTATTTT. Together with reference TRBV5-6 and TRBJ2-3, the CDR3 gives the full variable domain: DAGVTQSPTHLIKTRGQQVTLRCSPKSGHDTVSWYQQALGQGPQFIFQYYEEEERQRGNFPDRFSGHQFPNYSSELNVNALLLGDSALYLCASSWGSTDTQYFGPGTRLTVL.

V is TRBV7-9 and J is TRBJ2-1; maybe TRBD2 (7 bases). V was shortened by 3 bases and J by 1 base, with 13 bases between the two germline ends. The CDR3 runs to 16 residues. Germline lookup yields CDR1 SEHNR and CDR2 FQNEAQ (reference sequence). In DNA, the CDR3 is TGTGCCAGCAGCTTTTCCGGGGGGACATCCTACAATGAGCAGTTCTTC. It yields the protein CASSFSGGTSYNEQFF.

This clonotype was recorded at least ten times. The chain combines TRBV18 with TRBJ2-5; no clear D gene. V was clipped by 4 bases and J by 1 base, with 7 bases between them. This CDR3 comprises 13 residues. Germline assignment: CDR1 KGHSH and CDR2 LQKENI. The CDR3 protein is CASSLPGQETQYF. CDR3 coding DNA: TGTGCCAGCTCACTTCCGGGCCAAGAGACCCAGTACTTC.

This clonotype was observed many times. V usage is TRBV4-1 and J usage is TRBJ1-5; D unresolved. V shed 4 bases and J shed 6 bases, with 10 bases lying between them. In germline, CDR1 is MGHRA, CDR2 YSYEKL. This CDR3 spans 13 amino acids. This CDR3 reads CASSPPGSQPQHF. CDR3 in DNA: TGCGCCAGCAGCCCTCCGGGGAGTCAGCCCCAGCATTTT.